The sequence of this T cell receptor beta chain was determined in a study of radiotherapy plus CTLA-4 blockade in lung cancer. Overall study findings and caveats: Early clone dynamics of blood T cells, plus interferon-beta, reportedly predicted response best.

V was cut by 6 bases and J by 5 bases, with 7 bases left in between. Germline V lookup: CDR1 MDHEN, CDR2 SYDVKM. This CDR3 has 11 residues. Lung cancer patients with chemo-refractory metastatic non-small-cell disease were given focal radiation plus CTLA-4 blockade with ipilimumab. Some clones are missing from TCRdb's copy, which holds only in-frame ones; the method was immunoSEQ multiplex PCR. The sample shows tens of thousands of clones, approximately 77% of them seen only once. As regards this clone: Its antigen remains unidentified.

The rearrangement uses TRBV28 and TRBJ2-5; D is ambiguous. Sequencing was performed on peripheral blood, taken from a patient treated with radiotherapy plus ipilimumab. The source of this sequence is a human donor with non-small cell lung cancer that progressed on radiotherapy plus ipilimumab. The chain's CDR3 is CASRSPETQYF. DNA for the CDR3: TGTGCCAGCAGATCTCCCGAGACCCAGTACTTC.